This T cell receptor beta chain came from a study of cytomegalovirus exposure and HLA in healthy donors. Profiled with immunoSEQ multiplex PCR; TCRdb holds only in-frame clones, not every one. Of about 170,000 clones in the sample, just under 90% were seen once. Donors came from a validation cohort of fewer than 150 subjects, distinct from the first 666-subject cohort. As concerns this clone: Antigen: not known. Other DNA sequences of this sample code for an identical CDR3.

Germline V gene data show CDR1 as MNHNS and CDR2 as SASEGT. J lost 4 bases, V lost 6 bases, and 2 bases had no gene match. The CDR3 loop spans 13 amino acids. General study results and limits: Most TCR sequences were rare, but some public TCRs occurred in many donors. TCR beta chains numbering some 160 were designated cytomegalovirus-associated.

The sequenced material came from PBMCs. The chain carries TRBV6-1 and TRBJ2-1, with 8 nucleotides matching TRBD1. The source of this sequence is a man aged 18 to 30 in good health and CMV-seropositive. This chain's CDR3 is CASRGTGYNEQFF. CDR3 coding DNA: TGTGCCAGCAGGGGGACAGGTTACAATGAGCAGTTCTTC.